One and the same sample provided the 8 T cell receptor beta chains below, sequenced in a study of siplizumab effects on memory and regulatory T cells. Clones were read by immunoSEQ multiplex PCR, and TCRdb kept only the in-frame ones, dropping some. The sample has roughly 100,000 clones, about 92% seen once. Sequencing used CD4+ T cells sorted from blood. The receptors shown here come from a human donor in good health.

This clone has a single count. The chain links TRBV5-6 to TRBJ1-1; 7 bases fit TRBD1. This CDR3 has 14 residues. The ends lost 4 bases at V and 0 bases at J; junction bases unmatched: 3. The germline V gene has CDR1 SGHDT and CDR2 YYEEEE. The CDR3 loop is CASSRGQVNTEAFF. The CDR3 DNA sequence: TGTGCCAGCAGCCGCGGACAGGTGAACACTGAAGCTTTCTTT.

The chain uses TRBV6-4 and TRBJ2-2; 9 nucleotides align to TRBD1. This CDR3 region has 15 residues. Germline CDR1 and CDR2: MRHNA and SNTAGT. With V trimmed by 6 bases and J by 5 bases, 7 bases remained unmatched. CDR3 residues: CASSRDRDRTGELFF. The CDR3 coding sequence is TGTGCCAGCAGCCGGGACAGGGATAGGACCGGGGAGCTGTTTTTT.

CDR3 residues: CASSNQGSTEAFF. CDR3 sequence (DNA): TGTGCCAGTAGTAACCAGGGTAGCACTGAAGCTTTCTTT. The chain recombines TRBV19 with TRBJ1-1; D may be TRBD1 (5 bases). This CDR3 spans 13 amino acids. Per the germline V gene, CDR1 is LNHDA and CDR2 is SQIVND (reference sequence). V gave up 4 bases and J gave up 4 bases, with 10 bases separating them.

The chain employs TRBV14 and TRBJ2-3, with TRBD2 as a possible D gene (6 bases). Looked up from germline, CDR1 is SGHDN and CDR2 is FVKESK. This CDR3 is 18 amino acids long. The ends were cut back, 1 base at V and 2 bases at J, with 19 bases in the middle. This CDR3 is CASSQGSGGITYTDTQYF. The CDR3, as DNA: TGTGCCAGCAGCCAAGGTTCGGGCGGGATCACATACACAGATACGCAGTATTTT.

As DNA, the CDR3 is TGTGCCAGCTCACCCGCGCCTCCCGGGGACAGGGGCCAGCCCCAGCATTTT. It encodes CASSPAPPGDRGQPQHF. V and J are TRBV18 and TRBJ1-5, with 10 bases aligning to TRBD1. CDR3 length: 17 amino acids. Germline V gene data show CDR1 as KGHSH and CDR2 as LQKENI. With 3 bases clipped from V and 7 bases from J, the junction kept 12 bases outside the gene matches.

V is TRBV11-2 and J is TRBJ2-3; TRBD1 matches at 8 bases. Germline values: CDR1 SGHAT, CDR2 FQNNGV. The CDR3 totals 15 residues. Trimming took 5 bases from V and 3 from J; bases not matched to a gene: 7. CDR3 bases: TGTGCCAGCAGCCACGGACAGGGAAGGACAGATACGCAGTATTTT. Translating gives CASSHGQGRTDTQYF.

V usage is TRBV7-9 and J usage is TRBJ2-5; 7 bases match TRBD1. Looked up from germline, CDR1 is SEHNR and CDR2 is FQNEAQ (reference sequence). This CDR3 is 13 amino acids long. The V and J ends lost 8 bases and 6 bases, in that order; junction bases with no gene match: 9. In DNA form, the CDR3 reads TGTGCCAGCCTGGGCAGGGGGTGGCAGACCCAGTACTTC. Protein product: CASLGRGWQTQYF.

The chain recombines TRBV5-1 with TRBJ2-7; 10 bases match TRBD1. Germline V gives CDR1 SGHRS, CDR2 YFSETQ. V shed 4 bases, J shed 6 bases, and the junction held 7 bases outside the gene matches. This CDR3 has 14 residues. CDR3 loop: CASSPGGQGGEQYF. The CDR3 DNA follows: TGCGCCAGCAGCCCTGGAGGACAGGGGGGCGAGCAGTACTTC.